A selection of T cell receptor beta chains follows, all from one sample in a study of regulatory T cells in long-lasting Graves disease. Each CDR3 protein is one row after TCRdb ran MiXCR on the multiplex PCR reads. Here the sample spans about 470,000 distinct CDR3 sequences, around 14% being singletons. This sample also appeared in a second study, on T cells in Graves' hyperthyroidism and ophthalmopathy.

The specimen comprised peripheral blood mononuclear cells (PBMCs), sampled at new diagnosis, from a patient treated with antithyroid drugs. Receptors were obtained from a woman in her 30s with Graves disease. The CDR3 runs from the conserved cysteine through the conserved F or W. A D gene is named only where the DNA matches it firmly. A row's size may be missing; if present it is once, few, many or a size class.

J gene: TRBJ2-2
V gene: TRBV2
D gene: TRBD2
clone size: many
CDR3 DNA: TGTGCCAGCACTATAATTAGGACTAGCGGGAGGGGGACCGGGGAGCTGTTTTTT
CDR3 protein: CASTIIRTSGRGTGELFF

J gene: TRBJ2-5
V gene: TRBV20-1
D gene: NA
clone size: many
CDR3 DNA: TGCAGTGCTAGATGGCGCCTACAAGAGACCCAGTACTTC
CDR3 protein: CSARWRLQETQYF

J gene: TRBJ1-4
V gene: TRBV4-1
D gene: NA
clone size: few
CDR3 DNA: TGCGCCAGCAGCCAAGATCCCCGCACAGGGTTTGATTCAAAACTGTTTTTT
CDR3 protein: CASSQDPRTGFDSKLFF

J gene: TRBJ1-4
V gene: TRBV19
D gene: NA
clone size: many
CDR3 DNA: TGTGCCAGTAGGAGGCTTTTGGGCTCAACTAATGAAAAACTGTTTTTT
CDR3 protein: CASRRLLGSTNEKLFF

J gene: TRBJ2-1
V gene: TRBV5-1
D gene: TRBD2
clone size: many
CDR3 DNA: TGTGCCAGCAGCCCGGGAGGGCCCTACAATGAGCAGTTCTTC
CDR3 protein: CASSPGGPYNEQFF

J gene: TRBJ1-4
V gene: TRBV18
D gene: TRBD1
clone size: many
CDR3 DNA: TGTGCCAGCTCACCTGACAGGGTCCCAGAGGAAAAACTGTTTTTT
CDR3 protein: CASSPDRVPEEKLFF

J gene: TRBJ2-1
V gene: TRBV2
D gene: NA
clone size: many
CDR3 DNA: TGTGCCAGCAGTGGGTATGAGCAGTTCTTC
CDR3 protein: CASSGYEQFF

J gene: TRBJ2-7
V gene: TRBV6-1
D gene: TRBD2
clone size: many
CDR3 DNA: TGTGCCAGCAGTCAGAGACCTTTAGCGGGAGGGGAGGGGTACGAGCAGTACTTC
CDR3 protein: CASSQRPLAGGEGYEQYF

J gene: TRBJ2-2
V gene: TRBV4-1
D gene: TRBD2
clone size: many
CDR3 DNA: TGCGCCAGCAGCCCTAGCGGGAGGGGGAACGGGGAGCTGTTTTTT
CDR3 protein: CASSPSGRGNGELFF

J gene: TRBJ2-2
V gene: TRBV20-1
D gene: NA
clone size: few
CDR3 DNA: TGCAGTGCTCCTTTTACCGGGGAGCTGTTTTTT
CDR3 protein: CSAPFTGELFF

J gene: TRBJ2-3
V gene: TRBV5-1
D gene: NA
clone size: NA
CDR3 DNA: TGCGCCAGCAGCTTGGCCCATCAAAACACAGATACGCAGTATTTT
CDR3 protein: CASSLAHQNTDTQYF

J gene: TRBJ1-1
V gene: TRBV6-5
D gene: NA
clone size: many
CDR3 DNA: TGTGCCAGCAGTTACAGTAGCATGAACACTGAAGCTTTCTTT
CDR3 protein: CASSYSSMNTEAFF

J gene: TRBJ2-5
V gene: TRBV6-1
D gene: NA
clone size: NA
CDR3 DNA: TGTGCCAGCAGCTTGGCCAAAGCGGAGACCCAGTACTTC
CDR3 protein: CASSLAKAETQYF

J gene: TRBJ2-1
V gene: TRBV7-3
D gene: TRBD2
clone size: few
CDR3 DNA: TGTGCCAGCAGCCAGCGCCCTGGGACTAGCGGGAGTCCTGAGCAGTTCTTC
CDR3 protein: CASSQRPGTSGSPEQFF

J gene: TRBJ1-1
V gene: TRBV24-1
D gene: NA
clone size: NA
CDR3 DNA: TGTGCCACCAGTGATTTAAAGAAGGGGACCACTGAAGCTTTCTTT
CDR3 protein: CATSDLKKGTTEAFF

J gene: TRBJ2-7
V gene: TRBV25-1
D gene: NA
clone size: NA
CDR3 DNA: TGTGCCAGCAGTTTGGTGACAGGCGGGTACGAGCAGTACTTC
CDR3 protein: CASSLVTGGYEQYF

J gene: TRBJ1-2
V gene: TRBV4-2
D gene: NA
clone size: few
CDR3 DNA: TGTGCCAGCAGCCAAGATCAGAAGGGGGGCTATGGCTACACCTTC
CDR3 protein: CASSQDQKGGYGYTF

J gene: TRBJ1-5
V gene: TRBV2
D gene: NA
clone size: NA
CDR3 DNA: TGTGCCAGTTCGGGATCCCTCTGGGCAGTCAATCAGCCCCAGCATTTT
CDR3 protein: CASSGSLWAVNQPQHF

J gene: TRBJ2-4
V gene: TRBV11-2
D gene: TRBD2
clone size: many
CDR3 DNA: TGTGCCAGCAGCTTAGGGGGACTAGCGGGGGTCAAAAACATTCAGTACTTC
CDR3 protein: CASSLGGLAGVKNIQYF

J gene: TRBJ2-5
V gene: TRBV13
D gene: TRBD2
clone size: NA
CDR3 DNA: TGTGCCAGCAGCTTATTGACTAGCGGGAGTGTCGGAGAGACCCAGTACTTC
CDR3 protein: CASSLLTSGSVGETQYF

J gene: TRBJ2-6
V gene: TRBV7-6
D gene: NA
clone size: NA
CDR3 DNA: TGTGCCAGCAGCTTAGACATCTCTGGGGCCAACGTCCTGACTTTC
CDR3 protein: CASSLDISGANVLTF

J gene: TRBJ2-2
V gene: TRBV28
D gene: TRBD1
clone size: many
CDR3 DNA: TGTGCCAGCACCCATACAGGGGCGGGCACCGGGGAGCTGTTTTTT
CDR3 protein: CASTHTGAGTGELFF

J gene: TRBJ2-5
V gene: TRBV2
D gene: TRBD2
clone size: NA
CDR3 DNA: TGTGCCAGCAACCTGGGGAGTCTTTTAAGCGGGAGGGACCAAGAGACCCAGTGCTTC
CDR3 protein: CASNLGSLLSGRDQETQCF

J gene: TRBJ2-2
V gene: TRBV15
D gene: NA
clone size: NA
CDR3 DNA: TGTGCCACCAGCGGAGGGGTAGCCGGGGAGCTGTTTTTT
CDR3 protein: CATSGGVAGELFF

J gene: TRBJ2-7
V gene: TRBV5-1
D gene: TRBD2
clone size: many
CDR3 DNA: TGCGCCAGCAGCCCGGCGGGGGGGGCTTACGAGCAGTACTTC
CDR3 protein: CASSPAGGAYEQYF

J gene: TRBJ1-2
V gene: TRBV29-1
D gene: NA
clone size: few
CDR3 DNA: TGCAGCGTTGAAGATCGACAGGTCCTTTATGGCTACACCTTC
CDR3 protein: CSVEDRQVLYGYTF

J gene: TRBJ1-5
V gene: TRBV20-1
D gene: NA
clone size: many
CDR3 DNA: TGCAGTGTTCGGACAGAGCCTAATCAGCCCCAGCATTTT
CDR3 protein: CSVRTEPNQPQHF

J gene: TRBJ1-5
V gene: TRBV28
D gene: NA
clone size: few
CDR3 DNA: TGTGCCAGCAGGCCATCCGGGGTGGGTAATCAGCCCCAGCATTTT
CDR3 protein: CASRPSGVGNQPQHF

J gene: TRBJ2-1
V gene: TRBV20-1
D gene: TRBD2
clone size: few
CDR3 DNA: TGCAGTGCTAGAGATTGGGGACTACTTTTCGGCAATGAGCAGTTCTTC
CDR3 protein: CSARDWGLLFGNEQFF

J gene: TRBJ1-1
V gene: TRBV7-8
D gene: TRBD1
clone size: many
CDR3 DNA: TGTGCCAGCACCGAGGGACAGATGAACACTGAAGCTTTCTTT
CDR3 protein: CASTEGQMNTEAFF

J gene: TRBJ2-7
V gene: TRBV11-3
D gene: NA
clone size: NA
CDR3 DNA: TGTGCCAGCAGCGTTACGGGGGCGGGACCCGACGAGCAGTACTTC
CDR3 protein: CASSVTGAGPDEQYF

J gene: TRBJ1-1
V gene: TRBV12-3/TRBV12-4
D gene: TRBD1
clone size: medium-sized
CDR3 DNA: TGTGCCAGCAGCGAAATACAGGGGGCACGGACTGAAGCTTTCTTT
CDR3 protein: CASSEIQGARTEAFF

J gene: TRBJ2-7
V gene: TRBV5-6
D gene: NA
clone size: many
CDR3 DNA: TGTGCCAGCAGCCCAGGACCTCAGGACGAGCAGTACTTC
CDR3 protein: CASSPGPQDEQYF

J gene: TRBJ2-3
V gene: TRBV28
D gene: TRBD1
clone size: many
CDR3 DNA: TGTGCCAGCAGTTATGGACAGGGAGACACAGATACGCAGTATTTT
CDR3 protein: CASSYGQGDTDTQYF

J gene: TRBJ1-4
V gene: TRBV18
D gene: NA
clone size: many
CDR3 DNA: TGTGCCAGCTCATTCGAACCGTGGGCTAATGAAAAACTGTTTTTT
CDR3 protein: CASSFEPWANEKLFF

J gene: TRBJ2-1
V gene: TRBV19
D gene: NA
clone size: few
CDR3 DNA: TGTGCCAGTAGTATAGTGAGAGGGACGAATGAGCAGTTCTTC
CDR3 protein: CASSIVRGTNEQFF

J gene: TRBJ1-4
V gene: TRBV15
D gene: NA
clone size: many
CDR3 DNA: TGTGCCACCAGCAGAGATACCGAGGCCCGGGGCGATGGAAAACTGTTTTTT
CDR3 protein: CATSRDTEARGDGKLFF

J gene: TRBJ1-6
V gene: TRBV5-1
D gene: NA
clone size: NA
CDR3 DNA: TGCGCCAGCAGCTTGACGGGGGAGCGAGATTCACCCCTCCACTTT
CDR3 protein: CASSLTGERDSPLHF

J gene: TRBJ2-2
V gene: TRBV2
D gene: NA
clone size: NA
CDR3 DNA: TGTGCCAGCAGCCGGGACTCTCTCCCTAACACCGGGGAGCTGTTTTTT
CDR3 protein: CASSRDSLPNTGELFF

J gene: TRBJ1-6
V gene: TRBV3-1
D gene: NA
clone size: many
CDR3 DNA: TGTGCCAGCAGCCTGGGTAATAATTCACCCCTCCACTTT
CDR3 protein: CASSLGNNSPLHF

J gene: TRBJ2-3
V gene: TRBV7-9
D gene: NA
clone size: many
CDR3 DNA: TGTGCCAGCAGCTACACCCTGGGTTTTAGCACAGATACGCAGTATTTT
CDR3 protein: CASSYTLGFSTDTQYF

J gene: TRBJ2-3
V gene: TRBV6-2/TRBV6-3
D gene: TRBD2
clone size: few
CDR3 DNA: TGTGCCAGCAGACGGCGGGAGGGCCTTTTTCCTTCTAGCACAGATATGCAGTATTTT
CDR3 protein: CASRRREGLFPSSTDMQYF

J gene: TRBJ2-7
V gene: TRBV6-1
D gene: TRBD1
clone size: many
CDR3 DNA: TGTGCCAGCAGAAGGCAGACAGGGCCCTCCTACGAGCAGTACTTC
CDR3 protein: CASRRQTGPSYEQYF

J gene: TRBJ2-5
V gene: TRBV20-1
D gene: TRBD2
clone size: few
CDR3 DNA: TGCAGTGCGGAAGGCGGCTTAGCGGGACCACAAGAGACCCAGTACTTC
CDR3 protein: CSAEGGLAGPQETQYF

J gene: TRBJ1-3
V gene: TRBV13
D gene: NA
clone size: many
CDR3 DNA: TGTGCCAGCAGCATCCGACAGGTGGCCTCTTCGGGAAACACCATATATTTT
CDR3 protein: CASSIRQVASSGNTIYF

J gene: TRBJ2-1
V gene: TRBV3-1
D gene: NA
clone size: many
CDR3 DNA: TGTGCCAGCAGCCAAGATGCAGGGAGCAATGAGCAGTTCTTC
CDR3 protein: CASSQDAGSNEQFF

J gene: TRBJ2-3
V gene: TRBV20-1
D gene: TRBD2
clone size: many
CDR3 DNA: TGCAGTGCCGTACTAGCGGACACAGATACGCAGTATTTT
CDR3 protein: CSAVLADTDTQYF

J gene: TRBJ1-1
V gene: TRBV11-2
D gene: NA
clone size: many
CDR3 DNA: TGTGCCAGCAGCTTAGGGCGGGGTTCCAGGAAGAACACTGAAGCTTTCTTT
CDR3 protein: CASSLGRGSRKNTEAFF

J gene: TRBJ1-1
V gene: TRBV12-5
D gene: NA
clone size: many
CDR3 DNA: TGTGCTAGTGGTTTTGGTATTACTGAAGCTTTCTTT
CDR3 protein: CASGFGITEAFF

J gene: TRBJ2-6
V gene: TRBV2
D gene: TRBD2
clone size: few
CDR3 DNA: TGTGCCAGCAGTGATAGGGGACTAGCGGAATATCTCTCTGGGGCCAACGTCCTGACTTTC
CDR3 protein: CASSDRGLAEYLSGANVLTF

J gene: TRBJ1-5
V gene: TRBV12-3/TRBV12-4
D gene: NA
clone size: many
CDR3 DNA: TGTGCCAGCACCCTACAGGGATCTCAGCCCCAGCATTTT
CDR3 protein: CASTLQGSQPQHF

J gene: TRBJ1-6
V gene: TRBV5-4
D gene: TRBD1
clone size: NA
CDR3 DNA: TGTGCCAGCGGCCTCCCGGGACAGACTAATTCACCCCTCCACTTT
CDR3 protein: CASGLPGQTNSPLHF

J gene: TRBJ2-4
V gene: TRBV20-1
D gene: NA
clone size: many
CDR3 DNA: TGCAGTGCTAGAAGGACGGGGACAGCCAAAAACATTCAGTACTTC
CDR3 protein: CSARRTGTAKNIQYF

J gene: TRBJ2-2
V gene: TRBV24-1
D gene: TRBD2
clone size: many
CDR3 DNA: TGTGCCACCAGTGATTCCCTAGCGGGAAGGAACACCGGGGAGCTGTTTTTT
CDR3 protein: CATSDSLAGRNTGELFF

J gene: TRBJ2-3
V gene: TRBV30
D gene: NA
clone size: NA
CDR3 DNA: TGTGCCTCCGACCCCGGGGCGAGCACAGATACGCAGTATTTT
CDR3 protein: CASDPGASTDTQYF

J gene: TRBJ1-4
V gene: TRBV6-1
D gene: NA
clone size: many
CDR3 DNA: TGTGCAAGCAAGGGGTCGGCTAATGAAAAACTGTTTTTT
CDR3 protein: CASKGSANEKLFF

J gene: TRBJ2-3
V gene: TRBV9
D gene: TRBD2
clone size: few
CDR3 DNA: TGTGCCAGCAGCGCGGCGGCGGGAGCGGAAGATACGCAGTATTTT
CDR3 protein: CASSAAAGAEDTQYF

J gene: TRBJ2-1
V gene: TRBV9
D gene: TRBD1
clone size: once
CDR3 DNA: TGTGCCAGCAGCGTAACAGGGGGACCCAACAATGAGCAGTTCTTC
CDR3 protein: CASSVTGGPNNEQFF

J gene: TRBJ2-1
V gene: TRBV11-2
D gene: TRBD2
clone size: many
CDR3 DNA: TGTGCCAGCTGGCGGGAGCCTTCGCATGAGCAGTTCTTC
CDR3 protein: CASWREPSHEQFF

J gene: TRBJ2-1
V gene: TRBV7-9
D gene: NA
clone size: many
CDR3 DNA: TGTGCCAGCAGCCCCCACGGAGGAGTATACAATGAGCAGTTCTTC
CDR3 protein: CASSPHGGVYNEQFF